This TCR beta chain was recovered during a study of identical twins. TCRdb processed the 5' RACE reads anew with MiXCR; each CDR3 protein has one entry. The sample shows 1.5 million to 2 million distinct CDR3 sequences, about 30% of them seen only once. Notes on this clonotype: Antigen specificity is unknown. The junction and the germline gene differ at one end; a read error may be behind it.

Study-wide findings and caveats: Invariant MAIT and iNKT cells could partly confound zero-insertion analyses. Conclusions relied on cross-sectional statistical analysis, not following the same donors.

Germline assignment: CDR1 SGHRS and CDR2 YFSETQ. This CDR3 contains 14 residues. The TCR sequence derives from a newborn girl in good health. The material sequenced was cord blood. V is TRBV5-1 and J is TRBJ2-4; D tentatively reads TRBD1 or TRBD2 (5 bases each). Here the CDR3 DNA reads TGCGCCAGCAGCACGGGACGAGGTGGAGACATTCGGTACTTC. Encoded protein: CASSTGRGGDIRYF.